This T cell receptor (beta chain) was found in a study of CD8 T cells in Susac syndrome. RNA amounts of about 0.5 to 1 ug underwent reverse transcription with random hexamers. TCRdb ran MiXCR on the immunoSEQ multiplex PCR reads and lists one entry per CDR3 protein. Of 200,000 to 300,000 distinct CDR3 sequences in the sample, 85% to 95% are singletons; the top ten hold 0.055% to 0.075%. In contrast to the negatively isolated CD8+ and CD4+ T cells, TEMRA cells were FACS-enriched. Per germline, CDR1 SGDLS and CDR2 YYNGEE. The CDR3 contains 16 residues. V gave up 2 bases and J gave up 5 bases; unmatched junction bases: 11.

The rearrangement uses TRBV9 and TRBJ2-3; 7 bases align to TRBD2. The source material was CD4+ T cells from PBMCs. This TCR was sampled from a human donor with multiple sclerosis. The CDR3 DNA reads as TGTGCCAGCAGCGTGGGGGGAGGGCCGGGGGGAGATACGCAGTATTTT. Protein: CASSVGGGPGGDTQYF.